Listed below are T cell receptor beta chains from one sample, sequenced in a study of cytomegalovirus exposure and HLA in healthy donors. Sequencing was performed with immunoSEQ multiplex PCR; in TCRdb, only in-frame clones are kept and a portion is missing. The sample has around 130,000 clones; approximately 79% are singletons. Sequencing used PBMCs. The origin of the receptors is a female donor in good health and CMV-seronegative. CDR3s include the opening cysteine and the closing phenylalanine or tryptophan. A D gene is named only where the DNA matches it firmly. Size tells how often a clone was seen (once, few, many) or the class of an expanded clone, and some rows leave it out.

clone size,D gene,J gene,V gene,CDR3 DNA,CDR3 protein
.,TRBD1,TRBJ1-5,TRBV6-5,TGTGCCAGCAGAGGACAGGGCAGCAATCAGCCCCAGCATTTT,CASRGQGSNQPQHF
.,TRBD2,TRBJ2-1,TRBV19,TGTGCCAGTAGTTTCCAACCCGGGACTAGCGGGCCCAATGAGCAGTTCTTC,CASSFQPGTSGPNEQFF
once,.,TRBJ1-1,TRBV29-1,TGCAGCCTAAAATCTACAGGGCAGAACACTGAAGCTTTCTTT,CSLKSTGQNTEAFF
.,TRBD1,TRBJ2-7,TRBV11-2,TGTGCCAGCAACCCGAACGGACAGGGTGGCGAGCAGTACTTC,CASNPNGQGGEQYF
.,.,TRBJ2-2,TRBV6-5,TGTGCCAGCAGTTATGTAGTAACCGGGGAGCTGTTTTTT,CASSYVVTGELFF
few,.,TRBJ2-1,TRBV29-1,TGCAGCGTCCGGGACCGGGACAACAATGAGCAGTTCTTC,CSVRDRDNNEQFF
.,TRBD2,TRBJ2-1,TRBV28,TGTGCCAGCAGCCCCGGACTAGCGGGAGGGACAGGCAATGAGCAGTTCTTC,CASSPGLAGGTGNEQFF
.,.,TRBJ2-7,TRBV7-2,TGTGCCAGCAGCTTGAGCTCCTACGAGCAGTACTTC,CASSLSSYEQYF
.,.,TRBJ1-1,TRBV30,TGTGCCTGGACCCTGGGCTTCATGAACACTGAAGCTTTCTTT,CAWTLGFMNTEAFF
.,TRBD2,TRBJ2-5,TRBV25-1,TGTGCCAGCCGCCGAGCAGGGAGGGTGGGAGAGACCCAGTACTTC,CASRRAGRVGETQYF
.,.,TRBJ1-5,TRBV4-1,TGCGCCAGCAGCCAAGGCCAGGAGGGTCAGCCCCAGCATTTT,CASSQGQEGQPQHF
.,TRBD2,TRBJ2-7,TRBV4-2,TGTGCCAGCAGCCAAGAATCGGCGGGAGGTCGCGAGCAGTACTTC,CASSQESAGGREQYF
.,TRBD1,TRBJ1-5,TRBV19,TGTGCCAGTACCCCAGGGACAGGGAAATTTGGTCAGCCCCAGCATTTT,CASTPGTGKFGQPQHF
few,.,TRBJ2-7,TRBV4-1,TGCGCCAGCAGCCCAGACGGGTTAGGGGCCTACGAGCAGTACTTC,CASSPDGLGAYEQYF
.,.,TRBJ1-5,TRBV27,TGTGCCAGCAGTTCATCAGGGGGCAATCAGCCCCAGCATTTT,CASSSSGGNQPQHF
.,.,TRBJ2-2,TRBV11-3,TGTGCCAGCAGCCCGCTTGGGGGCCGGACCGGGGAGCTGTTTTTT,CASSPLGGRTGELFF
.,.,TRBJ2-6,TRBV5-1,TGCGCCAGCAGCTTGGTGGGTGAAACAACACTAGGGGCCAACGTCCTGACTTTC,CASSLVGETTLGANVLTF
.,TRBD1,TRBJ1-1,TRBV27,TGTGCCAGCAGTTTAGTCGCGGGACAGGGAAACACTGAAGCTTTCTTT,CASSLVAGQGNTEAFF
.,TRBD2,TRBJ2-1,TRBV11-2,TGTGCCAGCAGCTTAAGTATGGTAGCGGGAGGTGTTTTCTTC,CASSLSMVAGGVFF
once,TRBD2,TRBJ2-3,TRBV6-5,TGTGCCAGCAGTTACTCGACTAGCGGGGTCTCGCTTTTT,CASSYSTSGVSLF
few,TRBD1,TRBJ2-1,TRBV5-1,TGCGCCAGCAGCTGGAAAACCGGGACAGGGGGCTACAATGAGCAGTTCTTC,CASSWKTGTGGYNEQFF
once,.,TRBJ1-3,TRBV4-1,TGCGCCAGCAGCCAAGACGGCGGCTCTGGAAACACCATATATTTT,CASSQDGGSGNTIYF
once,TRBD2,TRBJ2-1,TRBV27,TGTGCCAGCAGTTTATCGGCGGGAGCGGAATATGAGCAGTTCTTC,CASSLSAGAEYEQFF
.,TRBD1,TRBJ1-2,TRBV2,TGTGCCAGCAGGGGACAGGGAATAGGCGGCTACACCTTC,CASRGQGIGGYTF
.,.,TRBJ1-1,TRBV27,TGTGCCAGCAGTTTAGTAGCCCGTGCTGAAGCTTTCTTT,CASSLVARAEAFF
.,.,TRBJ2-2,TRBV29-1,TGCAGCGTTGATACAGGGAACACCGGGGAGCTGTTTTTT,CSVDTGNTGELFF
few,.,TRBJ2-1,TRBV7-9,TGTGCCAGCAGCTTACGAAGCGGGACACCATACAATGAGCAGTTCTTC,CASSLRSGTPYNEQFF
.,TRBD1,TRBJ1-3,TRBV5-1,TGCGCCAGCAGCCGGGGACAGGGGGTAGACACCATATATTTT,CASSRGQGVDTIYF
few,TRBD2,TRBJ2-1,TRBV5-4,TGTGCCAGCAGCTTCTCCCTAGCGGGAGCTCTCAATGAGCAGTTCTTC,CASSFSLAGALNEQFF